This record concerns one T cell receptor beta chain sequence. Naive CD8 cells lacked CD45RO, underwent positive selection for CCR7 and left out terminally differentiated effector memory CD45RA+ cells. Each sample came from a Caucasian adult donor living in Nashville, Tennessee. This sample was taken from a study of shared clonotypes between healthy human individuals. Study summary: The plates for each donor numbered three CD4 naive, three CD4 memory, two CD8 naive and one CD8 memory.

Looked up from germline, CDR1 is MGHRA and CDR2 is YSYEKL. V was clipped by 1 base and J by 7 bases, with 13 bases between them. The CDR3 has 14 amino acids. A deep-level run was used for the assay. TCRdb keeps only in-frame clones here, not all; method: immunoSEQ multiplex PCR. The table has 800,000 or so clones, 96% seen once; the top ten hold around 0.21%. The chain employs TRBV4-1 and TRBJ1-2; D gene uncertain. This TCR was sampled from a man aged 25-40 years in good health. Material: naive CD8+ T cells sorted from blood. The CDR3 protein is CASSQGNGERGYTF. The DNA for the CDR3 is TGCGCCAGCAGCCAAGGTAACGGGGAGCGTGGCTACACCTTC.